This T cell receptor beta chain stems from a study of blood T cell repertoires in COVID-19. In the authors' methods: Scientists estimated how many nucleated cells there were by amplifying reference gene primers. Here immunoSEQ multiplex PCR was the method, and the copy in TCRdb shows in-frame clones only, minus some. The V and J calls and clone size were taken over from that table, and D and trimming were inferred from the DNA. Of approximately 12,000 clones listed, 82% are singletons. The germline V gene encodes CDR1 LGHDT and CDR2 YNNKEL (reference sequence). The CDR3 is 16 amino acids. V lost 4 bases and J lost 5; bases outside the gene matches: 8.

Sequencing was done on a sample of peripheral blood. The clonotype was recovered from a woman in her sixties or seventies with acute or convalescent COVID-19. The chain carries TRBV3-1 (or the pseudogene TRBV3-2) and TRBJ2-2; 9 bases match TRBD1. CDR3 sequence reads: CASSLGTGWGTGELFF. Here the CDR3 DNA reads TGTGCCAGCAGCCTTGGGACAGGGTGGGGAACCGGGGAGCTGTTTTTT.